The T cell receptor (beta chain) under discussion was sequenced for a study of blood T cell repertoires in COVID-19. Overall study: Whether acute or convalescent, the COVID-19 samples came from the United States, Italy and Spain. PBMCs, B-cell-depleted T cells, or T cells were the source of the cDNA or gDNA that made up the material.

Sequencing used immunoSEQ multiplex PCR; TCRdb keeps in-frame clones, though not all of them. The sample lists 150,000 to 200,000 clones, around four fifths occurring once. J lost 2 bases, V lost 5 bases, and 11 bases had no gene match. Germline assignment: CDR1 SGHVS and CDR2 FNYEAQ. This CDR3 is built from 16 residues. The source material was peripheral blood. V and J are TRBV7-6 and TRBJ2-5, with TRBD2 identical over 7 bases. The TCR comes from a human donor in a cohort sampled during active COVID-19. The CDR3 reads CASSPGGGGRQETQYF. The CDR3 bases are TGTGCCAGCAGCCCCGGGGGAGGCGGGAGACAAGAGACCCAGTACTTC.